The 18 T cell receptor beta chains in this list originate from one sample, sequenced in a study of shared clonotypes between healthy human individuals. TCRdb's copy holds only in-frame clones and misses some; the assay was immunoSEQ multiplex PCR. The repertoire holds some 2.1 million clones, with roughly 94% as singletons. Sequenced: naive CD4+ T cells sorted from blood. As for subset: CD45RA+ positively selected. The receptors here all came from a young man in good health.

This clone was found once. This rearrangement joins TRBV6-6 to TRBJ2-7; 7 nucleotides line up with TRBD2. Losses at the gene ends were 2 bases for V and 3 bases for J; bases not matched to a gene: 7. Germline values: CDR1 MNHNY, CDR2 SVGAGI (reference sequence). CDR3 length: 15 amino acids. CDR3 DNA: TGTGCCAGCAGTTACACTAGCGCTCTAGACTACGAGCAGTACTTC. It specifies CASSYTSALDYEQYF.

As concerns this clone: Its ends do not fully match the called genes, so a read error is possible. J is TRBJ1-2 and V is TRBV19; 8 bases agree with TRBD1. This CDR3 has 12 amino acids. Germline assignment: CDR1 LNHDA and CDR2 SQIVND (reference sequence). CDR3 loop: CASSTYPGGFTF. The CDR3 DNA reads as TGTGCCAGTAGTACCTACCCAGGGGGCTTCACCTTC.

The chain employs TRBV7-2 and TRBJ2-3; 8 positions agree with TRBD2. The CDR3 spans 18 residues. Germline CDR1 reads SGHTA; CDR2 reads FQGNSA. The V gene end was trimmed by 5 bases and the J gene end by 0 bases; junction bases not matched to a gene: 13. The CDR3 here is CASSLTALAGPSTDTQYF. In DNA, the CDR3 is TGTGCCAGCAGCCTAACCGCCCTAGCGGGCCCAAGCACAGATACGCAGTATTTT.

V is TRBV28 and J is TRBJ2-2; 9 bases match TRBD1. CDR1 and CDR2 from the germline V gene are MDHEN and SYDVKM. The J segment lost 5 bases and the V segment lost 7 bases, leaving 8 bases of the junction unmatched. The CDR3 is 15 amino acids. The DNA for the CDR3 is TGTGCCAGCACGACAACAGGGGGCGCGACCGGGGAGCTGTTTTTT. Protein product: CASTTTGGATGELFF.

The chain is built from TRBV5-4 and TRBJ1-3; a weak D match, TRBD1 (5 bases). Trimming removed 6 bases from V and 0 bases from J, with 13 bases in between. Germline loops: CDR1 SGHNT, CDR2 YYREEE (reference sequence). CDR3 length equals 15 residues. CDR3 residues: CASTWGGHSGNTIYF. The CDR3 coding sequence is TGTGCCAGCACCTGGGGCGGTCACTCTGGAAACACCATATATTTT. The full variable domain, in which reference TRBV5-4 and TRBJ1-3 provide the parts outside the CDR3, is ETGVTQSPTHLIKTRGQQVTLRCSSQSGHNTVSWYQQALGQGPQFIFQYYREEENGRGNFPPRFSGLQFPNYSSELNVNALELDDSALYLCASTWGGHSGNTIYFGEGSWLTVV.

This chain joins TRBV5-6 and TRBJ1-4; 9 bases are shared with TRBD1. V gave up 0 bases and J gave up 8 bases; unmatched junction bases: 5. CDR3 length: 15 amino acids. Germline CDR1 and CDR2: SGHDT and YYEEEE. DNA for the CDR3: TGTGCCAGCAGCTTGGGGGGACAGGGAAGAGAAAAACTGTTTTTT. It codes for CASSLGGQGREKLFF.

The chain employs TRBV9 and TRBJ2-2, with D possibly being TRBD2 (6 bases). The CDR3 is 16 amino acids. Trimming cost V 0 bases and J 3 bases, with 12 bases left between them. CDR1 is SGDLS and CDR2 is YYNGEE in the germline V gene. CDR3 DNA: TGTGCCAGCAGCGTAGGGGCTAGCGTCTACACCGGGGAGCTGTTTTTT. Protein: CASSVGASVYTGELFF. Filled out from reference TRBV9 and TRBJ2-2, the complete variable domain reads DSGVTQTPKHLITATGQRVTLRCSPRSGDLSVYWYQQSLDQGLQFLIQYYNGEERAKGNILERFSAQQFPDLHSELNLSSLELGDSALYFCASSVGASVYTGELFFGEGSRLTVL.

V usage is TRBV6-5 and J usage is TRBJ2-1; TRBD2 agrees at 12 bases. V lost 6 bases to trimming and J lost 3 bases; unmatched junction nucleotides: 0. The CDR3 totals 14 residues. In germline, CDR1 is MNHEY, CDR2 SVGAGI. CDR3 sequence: CASRTSGSYNEQFF. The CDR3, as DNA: TGTGCCAGCAGGACTAGCGGGAGCTACAATGAGCAGTTCTTC.

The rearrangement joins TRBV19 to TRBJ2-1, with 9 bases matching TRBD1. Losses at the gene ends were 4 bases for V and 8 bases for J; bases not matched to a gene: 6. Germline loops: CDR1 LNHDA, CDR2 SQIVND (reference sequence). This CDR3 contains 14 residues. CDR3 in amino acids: CASSSGTGGHEQFF. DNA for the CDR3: TGTGCCAGTAGTAGCGGAACAGGGGGCCATGAGCAGTTCTTC. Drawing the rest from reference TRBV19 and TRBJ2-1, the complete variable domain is DGGITQSPKYLFRKEGQNVTLSCEQNLNHDAMYWYRQDPGQGLRLIYYSQIVNDFQKGDIAEGYSVSREKKESFPLTVTSAQKNPTAFYLCASSSGTGGHEQFFGPGTRLTVL.

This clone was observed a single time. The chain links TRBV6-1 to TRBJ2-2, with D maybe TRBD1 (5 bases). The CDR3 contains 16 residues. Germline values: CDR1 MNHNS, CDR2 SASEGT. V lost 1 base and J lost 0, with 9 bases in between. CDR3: CASSEERGPNTGELFF. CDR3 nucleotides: TGTGCCAGCAGTGAAGAAAGGGGCCCGAACACCGGGGAGCTGTTTTTT.

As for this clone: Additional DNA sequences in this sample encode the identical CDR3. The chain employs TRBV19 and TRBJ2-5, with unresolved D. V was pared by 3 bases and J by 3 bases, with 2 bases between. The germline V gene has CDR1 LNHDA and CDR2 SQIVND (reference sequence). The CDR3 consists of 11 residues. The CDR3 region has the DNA TGTGCCAGTAGTATTGAAGAGACCCAGTACTTC. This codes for CASSIEETQYF.

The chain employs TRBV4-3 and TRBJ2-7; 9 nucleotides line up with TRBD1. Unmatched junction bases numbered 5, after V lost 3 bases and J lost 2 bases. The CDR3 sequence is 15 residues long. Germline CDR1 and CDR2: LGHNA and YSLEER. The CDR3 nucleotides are TGCGCCAGCAGCCAGGGACAGGGCGGGCCCTACGAGCAGTACTTC. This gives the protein CASSQGQGGPYEQYF.

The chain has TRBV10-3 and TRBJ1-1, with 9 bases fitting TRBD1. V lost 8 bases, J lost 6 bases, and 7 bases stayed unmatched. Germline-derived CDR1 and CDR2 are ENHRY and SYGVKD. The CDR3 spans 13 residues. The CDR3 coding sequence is TGTGCCATCGGAGGACAGGGGATATCTGAAGCTTTCTTT. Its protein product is CAIGGQGISEAFF.

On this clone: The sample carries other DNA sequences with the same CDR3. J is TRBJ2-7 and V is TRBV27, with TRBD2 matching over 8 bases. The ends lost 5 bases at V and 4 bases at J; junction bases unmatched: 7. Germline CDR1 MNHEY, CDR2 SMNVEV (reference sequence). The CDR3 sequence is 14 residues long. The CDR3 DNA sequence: TGTGCCAGCAGTCCCCGCCGGGGGGGTTACGAGCAGTACTTC. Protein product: CASSPRRGGYEQYF.

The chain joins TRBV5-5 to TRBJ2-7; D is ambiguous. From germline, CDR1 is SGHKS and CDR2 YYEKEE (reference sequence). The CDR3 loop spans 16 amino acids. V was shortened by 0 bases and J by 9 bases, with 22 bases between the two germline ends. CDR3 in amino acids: CASSLELGRQLLGQYF. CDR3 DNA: TGTGCCAGCAGCTTGGAGCTGGGCCGGCAGCTCCTAGGGCAGTACTTC.

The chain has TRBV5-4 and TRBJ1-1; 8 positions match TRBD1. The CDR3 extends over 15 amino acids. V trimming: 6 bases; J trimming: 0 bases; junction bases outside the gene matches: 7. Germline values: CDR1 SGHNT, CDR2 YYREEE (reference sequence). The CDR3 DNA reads TGTGCCAGCAAGACAGGGGAGCCGATGAACACTGAAGCTTTCTTT. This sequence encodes CASKTGEPMNTEAFF.

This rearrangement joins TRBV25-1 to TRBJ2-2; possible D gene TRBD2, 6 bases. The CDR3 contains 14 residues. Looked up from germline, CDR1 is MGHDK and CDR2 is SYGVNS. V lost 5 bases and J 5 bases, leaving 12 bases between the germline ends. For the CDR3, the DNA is TGTGCCAGCAGTTTGGAGGGACGAACCGGGGAGCTGTTTTTT. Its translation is CASSLEGRTGELFF.

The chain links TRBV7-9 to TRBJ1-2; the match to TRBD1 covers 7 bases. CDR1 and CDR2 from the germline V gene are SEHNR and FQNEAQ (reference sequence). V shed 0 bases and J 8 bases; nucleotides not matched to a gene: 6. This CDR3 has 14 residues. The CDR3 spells CASSLAGDSEGYTF. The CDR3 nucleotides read TGTGCCAGCAGCTTAGCAGGGGACAGCGAGGGCTACACCTTC.